The clone carrying this TCR beta chain has a handful of counts. In the study's own analysis: For nucleated cells, counts were estimated from reference gene primer amplification. TCRdb keeps only in-frame clones here, not all; method: immunoSEQ multiplex PCR. The V and J calls and clone size were taken over from that table, and D and trimming were inferred from the DNA. Among 45,000 to 60,000 clones listed, over 80% were seen once. This sample was taken from a study of blood T cell repertoires in COVID-19. CDR1 and CDR2 (germline): WSHSY, SAAADI. The CDR3 is 13 residues long. Trimming cost V 9 bases and J 4 bases, with 13 bases left between them.

The sequenced material came from peripheral blood. This chain links TRBV10-2 with TRBJ1-5; D is possibly TRBD1 (6 bases). The receptor was derived from a woman aged 60-70 years with acute or convalescent COVID-19. DNA for the CDR3: TGCGCCAGTTCGACAGGTCTAAATCAGCCCCAGCATTTT. It encodes CASSTGLNQPQHF.